This TCR beta chain appears in the sequencing data of a study of cytomegalovirus exposure and HLA in healthy donors. Trimming took 7 bases from V and 8 from J; bases not matched to a gene: 19. Germline CDR1 reads MDHEN; CDR2 reads SYDVKM. The CDR3 loop spans 17 amino acids. PCR employed 60 Vbeta and 13 Jbeta primers. Clones were sequenced by immunoSEQ multiplex PCR, and TCRdb holds only the in-frame ones, with some missing. The sample shows 85,000 to 100,000 clones, just under 90% of them seen only once. Material: PBMCs. The clonotype was recovered from a man aged 18 to 30 in good health and CMV-seronegative. V is TRBV28 and J is TRBJ2-1; TRBD2 agrees at 8 bases. CDR3 amino acids: CASNGETSAILLDEQFF. CDR3 nucleotide sequence: TGTGCCAGCAACGGGGAGACTAGCGCTATCTTATTGGATGAGCAGTTCTTC.